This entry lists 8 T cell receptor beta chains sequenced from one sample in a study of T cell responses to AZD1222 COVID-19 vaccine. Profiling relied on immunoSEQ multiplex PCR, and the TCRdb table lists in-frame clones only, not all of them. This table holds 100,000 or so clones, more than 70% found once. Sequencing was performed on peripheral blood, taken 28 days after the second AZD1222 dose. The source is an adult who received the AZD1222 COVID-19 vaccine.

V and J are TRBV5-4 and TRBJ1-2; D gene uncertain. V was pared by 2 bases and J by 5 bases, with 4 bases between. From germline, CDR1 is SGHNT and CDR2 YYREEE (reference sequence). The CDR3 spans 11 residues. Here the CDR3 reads CASSFGYGYTF. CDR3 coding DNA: TGTGCCAGCAGCTTTGGGTATGGCTACACCTTC.

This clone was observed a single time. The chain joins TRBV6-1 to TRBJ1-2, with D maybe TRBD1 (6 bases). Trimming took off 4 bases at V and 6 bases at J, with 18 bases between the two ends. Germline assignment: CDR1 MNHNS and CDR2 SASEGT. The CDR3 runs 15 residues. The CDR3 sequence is CASSVARTVVHGYTF. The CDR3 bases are TGTGCCAGCAGTGTAGCCCGGACAGTTGTTCATGGCTACACCTTC.

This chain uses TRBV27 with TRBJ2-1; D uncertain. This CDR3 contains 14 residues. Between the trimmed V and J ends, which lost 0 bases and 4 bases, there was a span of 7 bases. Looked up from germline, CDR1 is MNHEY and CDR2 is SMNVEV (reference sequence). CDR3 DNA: TGTGCCAGCAGTTTATCGATGGGGTACAATGAGCAGTTCTTC. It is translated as CASSLSMGYNEQFF.

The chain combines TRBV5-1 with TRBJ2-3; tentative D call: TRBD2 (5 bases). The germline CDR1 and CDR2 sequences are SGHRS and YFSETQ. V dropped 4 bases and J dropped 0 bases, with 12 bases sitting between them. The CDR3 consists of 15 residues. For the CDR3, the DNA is TGCGCCAGCAGCCTGAGGACTCCTAGCACAGATACGCAGTATTTT. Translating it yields CASSLRTPSTDTQYF.

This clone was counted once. CDR3 sequence (DNA): TGTGCCAGCAGCCGGGGGGACTCCTACGAGCAGTACTTC. It codes for CASSRGDSYEQYF. The chain has TRBV7-3 and TRBJ2-7; 7 positions agree with TRBD2. Germline V CDR1 and CDR2: SGHTA, FQGTGA. J gave up 0 bases and V 5 bases, and 1 base lay outside the gene matches. This CDR3 comprises 13 residues.

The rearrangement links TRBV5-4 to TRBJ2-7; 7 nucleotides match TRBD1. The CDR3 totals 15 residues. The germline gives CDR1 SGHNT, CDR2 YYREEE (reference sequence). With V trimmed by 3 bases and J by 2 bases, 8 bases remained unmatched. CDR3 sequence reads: CASSSGQSRAYEQYF. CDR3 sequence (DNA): TGTGCCAGCAGCTCGGGACAGAGCCGAGCCTACGAGCAGTACTTC.

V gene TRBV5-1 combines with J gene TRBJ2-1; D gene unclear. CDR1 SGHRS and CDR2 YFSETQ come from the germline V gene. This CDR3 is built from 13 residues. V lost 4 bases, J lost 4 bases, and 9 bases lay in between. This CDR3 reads CASSPPRYNEQFF. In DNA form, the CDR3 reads TGCGCCAGCAGCCCACCTCGTTACAATGAGCAGTTCTTC. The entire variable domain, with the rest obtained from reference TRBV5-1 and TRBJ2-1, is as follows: KAGVTQTPRYLIKTRGQQVTLSCSPISGHRSVSWYQQTPGQGLQFLFEYFSETQRNKGNFPGRFSGRQFSNSRSEMNVSTLELGDSALYLCASSPPRYNEQFFGPGTRLTVL.

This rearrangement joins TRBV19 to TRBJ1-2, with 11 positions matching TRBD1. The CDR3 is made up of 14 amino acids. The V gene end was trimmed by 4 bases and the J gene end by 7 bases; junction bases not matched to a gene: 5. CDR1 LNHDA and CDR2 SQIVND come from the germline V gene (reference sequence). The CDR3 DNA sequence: TGTGCCAGTAGTAGAACGGACAGGGGGCCTGGCTACACCTTC. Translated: CASSRTDRGPGYTF.